The clone carrying this T cell receptor beta chain was observed a handful of times. Its antigen is not identified. The source of the sample is a study of T-cell memory formation after mild COVID-19. Across the study: Clustering of TCRs was largely donor specific. General study findings and limits: CD4+ contracting clones lay mainly in CM and EM, CD8+ ones in EMRA. Later expanders leaned CD4+, whereas day 15 to 85 contracting clones were balanced CD4/CD8. Second-wave clones that peaked on day 37 lacked confirmed SARS-CoV-2 specificity.

V shed 0 bases and J shed 6 bases, with 3 bases lying between them. The V gene's germline CDR1 is MGHRA and CDR2 YSYEKL. The CDR3 contains 11 residues. Each CDR3 protein gets one entry after TCRdb re-called the 5' RACE reads with MiXCR. The data contain fewer than 250,000 distinct CDR3 sequences, around 30% of them singletons. The origin of this receptor is an adult woman who had mild COVID-19 (a few samples of this study predate the infection). Cell type and time point are not known. This rearrangement joins TRBV4-1 to TRBJ2-7; the D is unclear. Sequenced sample: PBMCs or a T cell subset sorted from them (not recorded which). Written as DNA, the CDR3 is TGCGCCAGCAGCCAAGAGGGCGAGCAGTACTTC. This translates into CASSQEGEQYF.